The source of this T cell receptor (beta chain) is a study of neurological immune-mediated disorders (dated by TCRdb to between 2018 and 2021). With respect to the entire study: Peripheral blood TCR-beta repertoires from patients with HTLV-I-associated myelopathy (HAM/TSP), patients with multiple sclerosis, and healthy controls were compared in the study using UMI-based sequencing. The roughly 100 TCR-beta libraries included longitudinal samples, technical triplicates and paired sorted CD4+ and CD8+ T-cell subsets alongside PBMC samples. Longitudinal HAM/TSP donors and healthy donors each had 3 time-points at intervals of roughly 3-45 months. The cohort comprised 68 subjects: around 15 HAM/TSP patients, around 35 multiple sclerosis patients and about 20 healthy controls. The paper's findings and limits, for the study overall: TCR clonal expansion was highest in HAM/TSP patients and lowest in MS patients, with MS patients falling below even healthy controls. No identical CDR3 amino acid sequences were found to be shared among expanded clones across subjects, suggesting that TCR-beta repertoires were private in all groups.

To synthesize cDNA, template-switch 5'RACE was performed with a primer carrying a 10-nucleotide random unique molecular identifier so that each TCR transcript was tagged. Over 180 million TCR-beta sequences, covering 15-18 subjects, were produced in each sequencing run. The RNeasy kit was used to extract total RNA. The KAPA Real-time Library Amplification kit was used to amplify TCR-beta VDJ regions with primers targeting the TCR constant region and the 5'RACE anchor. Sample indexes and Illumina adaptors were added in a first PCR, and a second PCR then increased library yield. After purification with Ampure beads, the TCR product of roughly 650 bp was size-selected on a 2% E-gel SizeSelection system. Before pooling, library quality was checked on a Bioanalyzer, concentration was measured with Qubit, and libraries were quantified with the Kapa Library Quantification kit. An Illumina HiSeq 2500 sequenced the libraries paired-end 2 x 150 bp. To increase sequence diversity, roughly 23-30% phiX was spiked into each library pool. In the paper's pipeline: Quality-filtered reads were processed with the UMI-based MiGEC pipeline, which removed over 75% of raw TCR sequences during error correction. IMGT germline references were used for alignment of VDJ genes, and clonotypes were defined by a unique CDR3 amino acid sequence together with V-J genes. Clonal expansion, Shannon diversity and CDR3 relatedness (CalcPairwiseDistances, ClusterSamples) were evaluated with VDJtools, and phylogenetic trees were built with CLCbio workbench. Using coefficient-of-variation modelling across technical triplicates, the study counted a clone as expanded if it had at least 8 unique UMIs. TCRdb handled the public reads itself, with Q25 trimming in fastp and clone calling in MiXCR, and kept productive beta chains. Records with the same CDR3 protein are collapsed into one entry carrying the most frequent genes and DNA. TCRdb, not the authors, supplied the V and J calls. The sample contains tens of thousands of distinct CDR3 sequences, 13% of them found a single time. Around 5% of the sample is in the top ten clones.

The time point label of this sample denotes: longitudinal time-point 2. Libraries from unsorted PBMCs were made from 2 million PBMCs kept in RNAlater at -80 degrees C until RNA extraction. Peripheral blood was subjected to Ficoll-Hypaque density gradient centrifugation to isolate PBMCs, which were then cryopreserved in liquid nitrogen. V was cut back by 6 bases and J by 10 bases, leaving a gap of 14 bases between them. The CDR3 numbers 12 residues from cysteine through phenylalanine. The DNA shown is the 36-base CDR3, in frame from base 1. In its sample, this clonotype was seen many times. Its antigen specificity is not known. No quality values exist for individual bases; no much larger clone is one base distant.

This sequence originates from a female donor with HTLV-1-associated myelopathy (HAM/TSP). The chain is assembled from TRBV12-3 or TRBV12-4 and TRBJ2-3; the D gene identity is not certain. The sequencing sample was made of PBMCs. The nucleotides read TGTGCCAGCAGGAACTACGGTCTAGCGCAGTATTTT. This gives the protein CASRNYGLAQYF.